This T cell receptor beta chain was sequenced for a study of blood T cell repertoires in COVID-19. Study background: PBMCs, B-cell-depleted T cells, or T cells provided the cDNA or gDNA that made up the material.

TCRdb's table, derived via immunoSEQ multiplex PCR, lists solely in-frame clones and lacks some. The data show under 300,000 clones, approximately 88% seen once. V gave up 5 bases and J gave up 2 bases, with 9 bases separating them. CDR1 GTSNPN and CDR2 SVGIG come from the germline V gene (reference sequence). This CDR3 is built from 13 residues. Participants' own reports of clinical history determined their cohort assignment. Sequences were obtained from PBMCs or T cells enriched from blood (not recorded which). The chain couples TRBV30 to TRBJ2-2; possibly TRBD2 for D (6 bases). This receptor was taken from a woman aged 40 to 49 who had recovered from COVID-19. CDR3 amino acids: CAWGGTNTGELFF. As DNA, the CDR3 is TGTGCCTGGGGGGGGACTAACACCGGGGAGCTGTTTTTT.